This T cell receptor (beta chain) was found in a study of T cell responses to AZD1222 COVID-19 vaccine. In the study overall: Investigators merged groups given second doses at roughly 4 or roughly 12 weeks.

This clone occurred once. Antigen unknown. Germline trimming cut 6 bases from V and 8 bases from J; bases unmatched to any gene: 7. The CDR3 is made up of 13 amino acids. Here immunoSEQ multiplex PCR was the method, and the copy in TCRdb shows in-frame clones only, minus some. The sample lists about 96,000 clones; 88% were seen once. Findings and caveats of the study: No repertoire was sampled before or during the peak T cell response, only after it. Only a handful of AZD1222 recipients, roughly 6 in all, had baseline seropositivity. Nearly half of unique spike-specific TCRs reportedly avoided B.1.351 and B.1.1.7 mutated regions.

This clonotype originated in an adult in good health. The chain recombines TRBV12-3 or TRBV12-4 with TRBJ1-2; 9 nucleotides align to TRBD1. The sequenced sample was peripheral blood, obtained on day 0 of AZD1222 vaccination. CDR3: CASRPGQGGGYTF. The CDR3 nucleotides are TGTGCCAGCAGGCCGGGACAGGGAGGAGGCTACACCTTC.